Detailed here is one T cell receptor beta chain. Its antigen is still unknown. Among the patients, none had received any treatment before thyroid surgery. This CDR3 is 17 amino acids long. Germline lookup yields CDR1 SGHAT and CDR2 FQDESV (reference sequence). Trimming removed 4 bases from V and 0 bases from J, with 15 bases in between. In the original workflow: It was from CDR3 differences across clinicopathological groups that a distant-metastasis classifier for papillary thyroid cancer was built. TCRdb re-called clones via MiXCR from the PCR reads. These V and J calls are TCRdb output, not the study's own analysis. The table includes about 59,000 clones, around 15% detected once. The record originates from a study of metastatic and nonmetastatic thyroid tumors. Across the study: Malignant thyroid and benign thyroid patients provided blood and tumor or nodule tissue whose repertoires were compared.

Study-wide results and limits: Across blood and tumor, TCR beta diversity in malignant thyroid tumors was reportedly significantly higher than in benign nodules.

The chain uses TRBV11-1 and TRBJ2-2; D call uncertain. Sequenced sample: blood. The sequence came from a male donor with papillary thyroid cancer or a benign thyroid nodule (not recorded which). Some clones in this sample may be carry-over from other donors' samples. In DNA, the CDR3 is TGTGCCAGCAGCTACCAAAAGCAGCTCGCGAACACCGGGGAGCTGTTTTTT. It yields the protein CASSYQKQLANTGELFF.